This T cell receptor (beta chain) originates from a study of blood T cell repertoires in COVID-19. Study-level background: Sample material is recorded as cDNA or gDNA derived from T cells, B-cell-depleted T cells, or PBMCs.

In germline, CDR1 is ENHRY, CDR2 SYGVKD. The CDR3 has 12 amino acids. Trimming took off 4 bases at V and 7 bases at J, with 10 bases between the two ends. This clone came up a few times. Authors' methods: Amplified reference gene primers provided the basis for estimating nucleated cell counts. Some clones are missing from TCRdb's copy, which holds only in-frame ones; the method was immunoSEQ multiplex PCR. V and J calls and clone size follow that table, whereas D and trimming were derived from the DNA. The sample holds roughly 180,000 clones, 82% seen once. In terms of age and location, participants ranged from about 18 to 95 years and lived in under 30 US areas. Recovered status in Cohort 3 required two negative PCRs, clearance, or symptom resolution.

The chain recombines TRBV10-3 with TRBJ1-1; D ambiguous. This receptor was obtained from a man in his forties who had recovered from COVID-19. Material for sequencing was PBMCs or T cells enriched from blood (not recorded which). This CDR3 is CAISGTDREAFF. The CDR3 bases are TGTGCCATCAGTGGAACAGACCGTGAAGCTTTCTTT.